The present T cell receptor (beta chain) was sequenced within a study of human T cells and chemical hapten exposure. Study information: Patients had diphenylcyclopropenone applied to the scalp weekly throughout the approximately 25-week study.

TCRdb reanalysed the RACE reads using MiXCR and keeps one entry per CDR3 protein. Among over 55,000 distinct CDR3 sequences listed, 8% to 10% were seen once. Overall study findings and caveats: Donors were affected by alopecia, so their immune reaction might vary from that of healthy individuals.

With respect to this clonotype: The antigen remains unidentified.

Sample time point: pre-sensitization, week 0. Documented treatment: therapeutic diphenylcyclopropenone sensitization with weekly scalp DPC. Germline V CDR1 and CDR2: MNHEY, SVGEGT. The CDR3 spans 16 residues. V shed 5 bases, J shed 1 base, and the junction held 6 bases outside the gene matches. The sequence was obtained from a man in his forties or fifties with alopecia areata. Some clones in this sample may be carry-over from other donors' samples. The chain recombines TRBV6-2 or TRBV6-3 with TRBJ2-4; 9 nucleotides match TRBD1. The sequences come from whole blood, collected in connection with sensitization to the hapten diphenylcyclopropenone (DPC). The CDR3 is CASSGRDRVAKNIQYF. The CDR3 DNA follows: TGTGCCAGCAGTGGCCGGGACAGGGTTGCCAAAAACATTCAGTACTTC.